This T cell receptor beta chain was identified in a study of blood T cell repertoires in COVID-19. Trimming removed 3 bases from V and 7 bases from J, with 15 bases in between. Germline CDR1 and CDR2: LNHDA and SQIVND (reference sequence). The CDR3 is 14 residues long. Profiled with immunoSEQ multiplex PCR; TCRdb holds only in-frame clones, not every one. The sample has approximately 390,000 clones; around 90% are singletons. Sample: PBMCs or T cells enriched from blood (not recorded which). This clonotype originated in a woman in her 40s with acute COVID-19. The J gene is TRBJ1-2, the V gene TRBV19; the D is unclear. CDR3 bases: TGTGCCAGTAGTATTGGGCAGGATGATAGTGGCTACACCTTC. Encoded protein: CASSIGQDDSGYTF.